Listed below are T cell receptor beta chains from one sample, sequenced in a study of blood T cells in healthy people across ages. TCRdb re-called the 5' RACE reads with MiXCR, one entry per CDR3 protein. The sample includes hundreds of thousands of distinct CDR3 sequences, 58% of them seen just once. The source material was blood. Source of these receptors: a man younger than 40 in good health. Each CDR3 is given with its conserved first and last residue. The D gene is left open where the match is weak. The size entry is marked missing in some rows and otherwise reads once, few, many or a size class.

D gene	V gene	J gene	clone size	CDR3 protein	CDR3 DNA
TRBD2	TRBV6-5	TRBJ2-7	.	CASSNSGSSYEQYF	TGTGCCAGCAGTAACAGCGGGAGCTCCTACGAGCAGTACTTC
.	TRBV9	TRBJ2-2	.	CASSVVGQSTGELFF	TGTGCCAGCAGCGTAGTGGGGCAGAGCACCGGGGAGCTGTTTTTT
.	TRBV27	TRBJ1-5	many	CASSLLGDQPQHF	TGTGCCAGCAGTTTACTCGGTGATCAGCCCCAGCATTTT
.	TRBV20-1	TRBJ2-7	.	CSASSTRGFGNEQYF	TGCAGTGCTAGCTCCACGAGGGGTTTCGGCAATGAGCAGTACTTC
TRBD2	TRBV7-9	TRBJ2-3	few	CASRTLTSGSQDTQYF	TGTGCCAGCAGAACCCTGACTAGCGGGAGTCAAGATACGCAGTATTTT
TRBD1	TRBV7-9	TRBJ2-7	.	CASSLALRTGNIDEQYF	TGTGCCAGCAGCTTAGCCCTACGGACAGGGAATATCGACGAGCAGTACTTC
TRBD1	TRBV6-2/TRBV6-3	TRBJ2-7	.	CASSYAGQGDVYEQYF	TGTGCCAGCAGTTACGCCGGACAGGGGGACGTCTACGAGCAGTACTTC
.	TRBV7-2	TRBJ2-7	.	CASSPLRYEQYF	TGTGCCAGCAGCCCCCTGAGGTACGAGCAGTACTTC
.	TRBV5-1	TRBJ2-3	.	CASGRAVGVSTDTQYF	TGCGCCAGCGGACGGGCGGTGGGCGTGAGCACAGATACGCAGTATTTT
.	TRBV6-6	TRBJ2-3	.	CASSRSVGVSTDTQYF	TGTGCCAGCAGTCGTTCGGTCGGGGTTAGCACAGATACGCAGTATTTT
.	TRBV7-9	TRBJ2-7	many	CASSLGVYEQYF	TGTGCCAGCAGCTTAGGGGTCTACGAGCAGTACTTC
.	TRBV6-1	TRBJ1-2	.	CASSPGRGPLYGYTF	TGTGCCAGCAGCCCCGGCCGGGGACCGCTATATGGCTACACCTTC
.	TRBV6-2/TRBV6-3	TRBJ2-3	few	CASVTAPRGGSDTQYF	TGTGCCAGCGTTACGGCTCCCCGAGGAGGCTCAGATACGCAGTATTTT
.	TRBV6-2/TRBV6-3	TRBJ1-1	.	CASSPTNTEAFF	TGTGCCAGCAGCCCAACGAACACTGAAGCTTTCTTT
TRBD1	TRBV9	TRBJ1-2	.	CASSVDTTDRDYGYTF	TGTGCCAGCAGCGTAGACACAACAGACAGGGACTATGGCTACACCTTC
TRBD2	TRBV7-2	TRBJ2-3	.	CASSQSPFSGGNTDTQYF	TGTGCCAGCAGCCAATCCCCCTTTAGCGGGGGGAACACAGATACGCAGTATTTT
TRBD2	TRBV12-3/TRBV12-4	TRBJ2-3	.	CASSFPSGRTDTQYF	TGTGCCAGCAGTTTTCCTAGCGGCCGCACAGATACGCAGTATTTT
.	TRBV6-5	TRBJ2-7	.	CASSISGAYEQYF	TGTGCCAGCAGCATTAGCGGAGCGTACGAGCAGTACTTC
TRBD1	TRBV6-1	TRBJ1-2	.	CASTEQTGARYGYTF	TGTGCCAGCACTGAACAGACAGGGGCCCGCTATGGCTACACCTTC
TRBD1	TRBV7-2	TRBJ2-2	.	CASSWKDRGLTGELFF	TGTGCCAGCAGCTGGAAGGACAGGGGGCTAACCGGGGAGCTGTTTTTT
TRBD1	TRBV7-2	TRBJ2-7	few	CASSVGDRVHEQYF	TGTGCCAGCAGCGTAGGGGACAGGGTTCACGAGCAGTACTTC
TRBD2	TRBV2	TRBJ2-3	.	CASSQGISVAGVTQYF	TGTGCCAGCAGCCAAGGGATCTCGGTAGCGGGGGTTACGCAGTATTTT
.	TRBV12-3/TRBV12-4	TRBJ1-1	.	CASTNRASTEAFF	TGTGCCAGCACCAACAGGGCGAGCACTGAAGCTTTCTTT
TRBD1	TRBV7-2	TRBJ1-2	.	CASSSGTGESGGYGYTF	TGTGCCAGCAGCTCCGGGACAGGGGAATCGGGAGGATATGGCTACACCTTC
TRBD1	TRBV29-1	TRBJ2-7	.	CSVVGQGIYEQYF	TGCAGCGTTGTGGGACAGGGGATCTACGAGCAGTACTTC
TRBD1	TRBV4-3	TRBJ1-2	.	CASSSLGTGVDGYTF	TGCGCCAGCAGCTCACTGGGGACAGGGGTCGATGGCTACACCTTC
.	TRBV7-9	TRBJ1-2	many	CASSFLTPSDHGYTF	TGTGCCAGCAGCTTCCTGACGCCCTCGGACCACGGCTACACCTTC
.	TRBV5-1	TRBJ2-5	few	CASSLSRGQETQYF	TGCGCCAGCAGCTTGAGCAGGGGCCAAGAGACCCAGTACTTC
TRBD2	TRBV2	TRBJ2-5	few	CASSATSGRETQYF	TGTGCCAGCAGTGCCACTAGCGGGAGGGAGACCCAGTACTTC
.	TRBV7-8	TRBJ2-1	.	CASSSSRDEQFF	TGTGCCAGCAGCTCTAGTCGGGATGAGCAGTTCTTC
.	TRBV2	TRBJ2-5	.	CASSPPGRGETQYF	TGTGCCAGCAGTCCTCCGGGGCGAGGAGAGACCCAGTACTTC